These 14 T cell receptor beta chains were all obtained from the same sample, sequenced in a study of cytomegalovirus exposure and HLA in healthy donors. Use of 60 Vbeta and 13 Jbeta primers characterized the PCR. Here immunoSEQ multiplex PCR was the method, and the copy in TCRdb shows in-frame clones only, minus some. The top ten clones hold 6.3% of a sample with under 200,000 clones, roughly 80% of them seen once. Sequencing input: PBMCs. These receptors were taken from a man aged 40-55 years in good health and CMV-seropositive.

The chain combines TRBV5-1 with TRBJ1-6; 8 nucleotides line up with TRBD1. Germline-derived CDR1 and CDR2 are SGHRS and YFSETQ. This CDR3 has 18 amino acids. The J segment lost 3 bases and the V segment lost 0 bases, leaving 8 bases of the junction unmatched. As DNA, the CDR3 is TGCGCCAGCAGCTTGGACGTGGACAGGGAGGACTATAATTCACCCCTCCACTTT. Translating gives CASSLDVDREDYNSPLHF.

The V gene is TRBV19, the J gene TRBJ1-1, with 8 positions matching TRBD1. The CDR3 has 16 residues. The V gene end was trimmed by 6 bases and the J gene end by 4 bases; junction bases not matched to a gene: 13. CDR1 is LNHDA and CDR2 is SQIVND in the germline V gene (reference sequence). The CDR3 region has the DNA TGTGCCAGTAGGGGACTTGTCAGGGGGCTCGGCACTGAAGCTTTCTTT. It translates to CASRGLVRGLGTEAFF.

The gene calls are TRBV27 and TRBJ1-6; D ambiguous. Germline lookup yields CDR1 MNHEY and CDR2 SMNVEV (reference sequence). Trimming shortened V by 3 bases and J by 0 bases, and 12 bases separated the two germline ends. This CDR3 has 17 amino acids. The CDR3 DNA reads TGTGCCAGCAGTTTCGCACAGACGAGCTCCTATAATTCACCCCTCCACTTT. Residues: CASSFAQTSSYNSPLHF.

V is TRBV6-4 and J is TRBJ1-6; 8 bases are shared with TRBD1. The V and J ends lost 4 bases and 9 bases, in that order; junction bases with no gene match: 8. The CDR3 totals 15 residues. Germline V gene lookup returns CDR1 MRHNA and CDR2 SNTAGT. This CDR3 is CASSAGQGASSPLHF. In nucleotides, the CDR3 is TGTGCCAGCAGTGCGGGTCAGGGGGCAAGTTCACCCCTCCACTTT.

The rearrangement links TRBV7-9 to TRBJ2-1; TRBD2 aligns across 7 bases. The CDR3 runs to 14 residues. With V trimmed by 5 bases and J by 3 bases, 4 bases remained unmatched. Germline CDR1 and CDR2: SEHNR and FQNEAQ (reference sequence). The CDR3, as DNA: TGTGCCAGCAGCCACGGACTAGTCTACAATGAGCAGTTCTTC. It encodes CASSHGLVYNEQFF.

The gene calls are TRBV9 and TRBJ2-1; perhaps TRBD1 as D (6 bases). V shed 0 bases and J shed 3 bases, with 10 bases lying between them. The V gene's germline CDR1 is SGDLS and CDR2 YYNGEE. The CDR3 totals 15 residues. CDR3 nucleotide sequence: TGTGCCAGCAGCGTAGTGGGGGCCCTCTACAATGAGCAGTTCTTC. Encoded protein: CASSVVGALYNEQFF.

The CDR3 DNA reads as TGTGCCAGCAGCCCCCGGCAGGGGGAGAACAATGAGCAGTTCTTC. The encoded protein is CASSPRQGENNEQFF. V and J are TRBV9 and TRBJ2-1; 7 bases are shared with TRBD1. Germline CDR1 SGDLS, CDR2 YYNGEE. The CDR3 runs to 15 residues. Unmatched junction bases numbered 9, after V lost 4 bases and J lost 5 bases.

This clone is a singleton in its sample. The chain carries TRBV11-2 and TRBJ2-7; the D gene is possibly TRBD1 (7 bases). Germline CDR1 and CDR2: SGHAT and FQNNGV. The CDR3 runs 15 residues. The V end was cut by 1 base, the J end by 2 bases, with 12 bases between. In DNA, the CDR3 is TGTGCCAGCAGCTTAGGGCAGGGGGGACCCTACGAGCAGTACTTC. Translating gives CASSLGQGGPYEQYF. The complete variable domain, with remaining parts taken from reference TRBV11-2 and TRBJ2-7, reads EAGVAQSPRYKIIEKRQSVAFWCNPISGHATLYWYQQILGQGPKLLIQFQNNGVVDDSQLPKDRFSAERLKGVDSTLKIQPAKLEDSAVYLCASSLGQGGPYEQYFGPGTRLTVT.

This sequence joins TRBV5-8 and TRBJ1-2, with D unresolved. The CDR3 extends over 17 amino acids. Trimming removed 2 bases at V and 0 bases at J, with 17 bases between. Germline CDR1 SGHTS, CDR2 YDEGEE. CDR3 sequence: CASSFLSYEGANYGYTF. CDR3 DNA sequence: TGTGCCAGCAGCTTCCTGTCCTATGAAGGAGCTAACTATGGCTACACCTTC.

The chain links TRBV30 to TRBJ1-6; 10 positions agree with TRBD1. The trim removed 4 bases at V and 7 bases at J, leaving 7 bases unmatched. Germline lookup yields CDR1 GTSNPN and CDR2 SVGIG (reference sequence). This CDR3 contains 15 residues. CDR3 in amino acids: CAWTALDRGNSPLHF. In nucleotides, the CDR3 is TGTGCCTGGACCGCATTGGACAGGGGGAATTCACCCCTCCACTTT.

This chain links TRBV2 with TRBJ1-5, with D maybe TRBD1 (5 bases). Germline CDR1 SNHLY, CDR2 FYNNEI. V was shortened by 7 bases and J by 7 bases, with 14 bases between the two germline ends. CDR3 size: 13 residues. CDR3 nucleotide sequence: TGTGCCAGCACCTATAGGAGGGACCAGCCCCAGCATTTT. As protein: CASTYRRDQPQHF.

The chain carries TRBV6-5 and TRBJ2-7, with TRBD1 as a possible D gene (6 bases). The CDR3 covers 15 residues. V was shortened by 2 bases and J by 5 bases, with 16 bases between the two germline ends. Germline CDR1 reads MNHEY; CDR2 reads SVGAGI. The CDR3 protein is CASSYLRGPSDEQYF. The CDR3 DNA reads as TGTGCCAGCAGTTACCTCAGGGGCCCCTCAGACGAGCAGTACTTC.

The chain is built from TRBV12-5 and TRBJ1-5; tentative D call: TRBD1 (6 bases). Deletions cut 4 bases from V and 0 bases from J, with 10 bases between. The CDR3 loop spans 15 amino acids. Looked up from germline, CDR1 is LGHNT and CDR2 is FRNRAP. The CDR3 DNA is TGTGCTAGTGGTTCGGGACAAAATAGCAATCAGCCCCAGCATTTT. This encodes CASGSGQNSNQPQHF.

The chain has TRBV4-1 and TRBJ2-7, with TRBD2 matching over 11 bases. CDR1 and CDR2 from the germline V gene are MGHRA and YSYEKL. V lost 3 bases, J lost 3 bases, and 1 base stayed unmatched. The CDR3 contains 14 residues. CDR3 nucleotide sequence: TGCGCCAGCAGCCAGACTAGCGGGGACTACGAGCAGTACTTC. Amino acids: CASSQTSGDYEQYF.